The 30 T cell receptor beta chains in this list originate from one sample, sequenced in a study of T cell responses to AZD1222 COVID-19 vaccine. TCRdb's table, derived via immunoSEQ multiplex PCR, lists solely in-frame clones and lacks some. This table has some 120,000 clones, 80% to 90% appearing once. Source: peripheral blood, taken on day 0 of AZD1222 vaccination. Source of these receptors: an adult in good health.

The rearrangement uses TRBV15 and TRBJ1-3; D is perhaps TRBD1 (6 bases). The CDR3 is made up of 17 amino acids. The V gene's germline CDR1 is LNHNV and CDR2 YYDKDF (reference sequence). Trimming took 3 bases from V and 2 from J, leaving 17 bases between them. CDR3 loop: CATSRRAQGLTGNTIYF. CDR3 coding DNA: TGTGCCACCAGCAGGCGAGCACAGGGTTTAACTGGAAACACCATATATTTT.

V usage is TRBV6-2 or TRBV6-3 and J usage is TRBJ1-4, with D maybe TRBD1 (6 bases). Trimming took off 6 bases at V and 5 bases at J, with 16 bases between the two ends. CDR3 length equals 15 residues. Germline CDR1 is MNHEY and CDR2 is SVGEGT. In DNA, the CDR3 is TGTGCCAGCAGATACACCGGGACAAGGAATGAAAAACTGTTTTTT. Its protein is CASRYTGTRNEKLFF.

This clone came up a few times. The chain couples TRBV11-3 to TRBJ2-1; the D gene is possibly TRBD2 (6 bases). This CDR3 contains 12 residues. Trimming removed 5 bases from V and 8 bases from J, with 10 bases in between. The germline gives CDR1 SGHNT, CDR2 YENEEA. CDR3 DNA: TGTGCCAGCAGCAGAACTAGCTATGAGCAGTTCTTC. Its protein product is CASSRTSYEQFF.

The chain uses TRBV7-2 and TRBJ1-5; 9 bases are shared with TRBD1. The trim removed 4 bases at V and 6 bases at J, leaving 4 bases unmatched. This CDR3 comprises 14 residues. The germline CDR1 and CDR2 sequences are SGHTA and FQGNSA. CDR3 protein: CASSSTGGSQPQHF. The DNA of the CDR3 is TGTGCCAGCAGCTCGACAGGGGGATCTCAGCCCCAGCATTTT.

The chain employs TRBV11-1 and TRBJ2-5, with D possibly matching TRBD1 (6 bases). Trimming took 5 bases from V and 1 from J, leaving 17 bases between them. CDR3 length: 16 amino acids. The germline CDR1 and CDR2 sequences are SGHAT and FQDESV (reference sequence). This chain's CDR3 is CASSTTGMGGQETQYF. CDR3 DNA sequence: TGTGCCAGCAGCACTACAGGGATGGGCGGCCAAGAGACCCAGTACTTC.

The genes are TRBV9 and TRBJ1-2; 9 nucleotides agree with TRBD1. Unmatched junction bases numbered 5, after V lost 2 bases and J lost 0 bases. Germline loops: CDR1 SGDLS, CDR2 YYNGEE. The CDR3 contains 16 residues. CDR3 region: CASSVDRQGANYGYTF. The DNA for the CDR3 is TGTGCCAGCAGCGTGGACCGACAGGGGGCTAACTATGGCTACACCTTC. The whole variable domain, remainder taken from reference TRBV9 and TRBJ1-2, is DSGVTQTPKHLITATGQRVTLRCSPRSGDLSVYWYQQSLDQGLQFLIQYYNGEERAKGNILERFSAQQFPDLHSELNLSSLELGDSALYFCASSVDRQGANYGYTFGSGTRLTVV.

This clone was counted between two and nine times. The chain employs TRBV7-2 and TRBJ2-1, with 8 bases matching TRBD2. Germline assignment: CDR1 SGHTA and CDR2 FQGNSA. V shed 1 base, J shed 6 bases, and the junction held 11 bases outside the gene matches. CDR3 size: 17 residues. CDR3 DNA sequence: TGTGCCAGCAGCTTAGTAGCGGGGCGGGGTAGGGGCAATGAGCAGTTCTTC. It specifies CASSLVAGRGRGNEQFF.

This chain uses TRBV28 with TRBJ2-5; 9 nucleotides agree with TRBD2. CDR3 size: 17 residues. Germline trimming cut 2 bases from V and 4 bases from J; bases unmatched to any gene: 11. Per the germline V gene, CDR1 is MDHEN and CDR2 is SYDVKM. The CDR3 nucleotides read TGTGCCAGCAGTTTAGCGGGGGGGCCTCGGAAAGGAGAGACCCAGTACTTC. It translates to CASSLAGGPRKGETQYF.

The chain carries TRBV11-2 and TRBJ2-6, with TRBD1 as a possible D gene (5 bases). Trimming removed 4 bases at V and 1 base at J, with 8 bases between. CDR3 length: 15 residues. Looked up from germline, CDR1 is SGHAT and CDR2 is FQNNGV. The CDR3 here is CASSYRFSGANVLTF. In DNA form, the CDR3 reads TGTGCCAGCAGCTACAGGTTTTCTGGGGCCAACGTCCTGACTTTC.

The V call is TRBV19, the J call TRBJ2-2; D call uncertain. The CDR3 is 15 residues long. Germline V gene data show CDR1 as LNHDA and CDR2 as SQIVND (reference sequence). V gave up 5 bases and J gave up 1 base, with 11 bases separating them. The CDR3 coding sequence is TGTGCCAGTAGTCTCCACATCGAGAACACCGGGGAGCTGTTTTTT. This codes for CASSLHIENTGELFF. The full variable domain, rest sourced from reference TRBV19 and TRBJ2-2, is DGGITQSPKYLFRKEGQNVTLSCEQNLNHDAMYWYRQDPGQGLRLIYYSQIVNDFQKGDIAEGYSVSREKKESFPLTVTSAQKNPTAFYLCASSLHIENTGELFFGEGSRLTVL.

This clone was observed a single time. The V gene is TRBV25-1, the J gene TRBJ2-4; D is unclear. The V gene lost 5 bases and the J gene lost 6 bases, with 14 bases spanning the gap. This CDR3 is 14 amino acids long. Germline V lookup: CDR1 MGHDK, CDR2 SYGVNS. DNA of the CDR3: TGTGCCAGCAGTTTAGGTACCCACAGAAACATTCAGTACTTC. As protein: CASSLGTHRNIQYF.

This chain connects TRBV19 to TRBJ2-5; D might be TRBD2 (6 bases). Germline CDR1 reads LNHDA; CDR2 reads SQIVND (reference sequence). The length of the CDR3 is 15 residues. V was cut by 5 bases and J by 2 bases, with 15 bases left in between. The CDR3 here is CASSLLSGPQETQYF. The CDR3, as DNA: TGTGCCAGTAGTCTCCTCAGCGGGCCGCAAGAGACCCAGTACTTC.

This clone was observed once. The rearrangement joins TRBV6-5 to TRBJ1-1; D perhaps matches TRBD1 (5 bases). Trimming took off 5 bases at V and 12 bases at J, with 19 bases between the two ends. Germline CDR1 and CDR2: MNHEY and SVGAGI. There are 13 residues in the CDR3. For the CDR3, the DNA is TGTGCCAGCAGTCTAGGGACCGAACTTGAGTCTTTCTTT. It translates to CASSLGTELESFF.

The chain is built from TRBV7-2 and TRBJ2-4; possibly TRBD2 for D (5 bases). Deletions cut 5 bases from V and 8 bases from J, with 16 bases between. The CDR3 extends over 14 amino acids. Germline CDR1 and CDR2: SGHTA and FQGNSA. CDR3 bases: TGTGCCAGCAGCGAGGTTGCGGGCAGCTACATTCAGTACTTC. Encoded protein: CASSEVAGSYIQYF.

The chain has TRBV4-1 and TRBJ2-7; TRBD2 matches at 15 bases. The CDR3 loop spans 17 amino acids. From germline, CDR1 is MGHRA and CDR2 YSYEKL. Trimming took 3 bases from V and 4 from J; bases not matched to a gene: 7. CDR3 DNA sequence: TGCGCCAGCAGCCAGGCCGGGACTAGCGGGAGGTCGTACGAGCAGTACTTC. This gives the protein CASSQAGTSGRSYEQYF.

The chain links TRBV11-3 to TRBJ1-1; TRBD1 is a possible D gene (6 bases). V lost 5 bases and J lost 5, with 9 bases in between. The V gene's germline CDR1 is SGHNT and CDR2 YENEEA. The CDR3 is 12 amino acids. CDR3 nucleotides: TGTGCCAGCAGCCAGGGGAGGACTGAAGCTTTCTTT. Its translation is CASSQGRTEAFF.

This clone was counted only a few times. The chain uses TRBV5-6 and TRBJ1-6; 8 positions agree with TRBD1. The CDR3 has 15 residues. The V gene's germline CDR1 is SGHDT and CDR2 YYEEEE. Trimming removed 6 bases from V and 4 bases from J; junction bases left unmatched: 6. The CDR3 bases are TGTGCCAGCAATACGGACAGGGCTTATAATTCACCCCTCCACTTT. It is translated as CASNTDRAYNSPLHF. The full variable domain, in which reference TRBV5-6 and TRBJ1-6 provide the parts outside the CDR3, is DAGVTQSPTHLIKTRGQQVTLRCSPKSGHDTVSWYQQALGQGPQFIFQYYEEEERQRGNFPDRFSGHQFPNYSSELNVNALLLGDSALYLCASNTDRAYNSPLHFGNGTRLTVT.

This sequence joins TRBV4-1 and TRBJ1-3; possibly TRBD1 for D (5 bases). CDR1 is MGHRA and CDR2 is YSYEKL in the germline V gene. V lost 1 base and J lost 1, with 17 bases in between. The CDR3 consists of 18 residues. The CDR3: CASSQGGWPGSSGNTIYF. The CDR3 DNA is TGCGCCAGCAGCCAAGGGGGCTGGCCAGGGTCATCTGGAAACACCATATATTTT.

The V gene is TRBV5-5, the J gene TRBJ2-7; D possibly corresponds to TRBD1 (6 bases). Per the germline V gene, CDR1 is SGHKS and CDR2 is YYEKEE (reference sequence). This CDR3 has 14 amino acids. The V end was cut by 7 bases, the J end by 5 bases, with 19 bases between. The CDR3 DNA follows: TGTGCCAGCGCACCACAGGGTTGGTCTGACGAGCAGTACTTC. Translated: CASAPQGWSDEQYF.

The V call is TRBV14, the J call TRBJ2-5; TRBD2 aligns across 15 bases. Germline lookup yields CDR1 SGHDN and CDR2 FVKESK. The ends lost 4 bases at V and 5 bases at J; junction bases unmatched: 5. This CDR3 spans 16 amino acids. The CDR3 here is CASSRSGTSGRETQYF. The DNA of the CDR3 is TGTGCCAGCAGCCGGTCCGGGACTAGCGGGAGGGAGACCCAGTACTTC.

The chain carries TRBV15 and TRBJ2-7; no definite D call. V lost 3 bases, J lost 3 bases, and 15 bases lay in between. Looked up from germline, CDR1 is LNHNV and CDR2 is YYDKDF (reference sequence). This CDR3 spans 15 amino acids. CDR3 region: CATSSAPPHGYEQYF. The DNA of the CDR3 is TGTGCCACCAGCAGCGCGCCCCCCCACGGCTACGAGCAGTACTTC. The variable domain in full, completed from reference TRBV15 and TRBJ2-7, reads DAMVIQNPRYQVTQFGKPVTLSCSQTLNHNVMYWYQQKSSQAPKLLFHYYDKDFNNEADTPDNFQSRRPNTSFCFLDIRSPGLGDTAMYLCATSSAPPHGYEQYFGPGTRLTVT.

This clone was detected a few times. The chain is built from TRBV5-1 and TRBJ1-1, with a possible D match to TRBD1 (6 bases). The CDR3 is made up of 15 amino acids. Germline loops: CDR1 SGHRS, CDR2 YFSETQ. Trimming left V 4 bases short and J 2 bases short, with 15 bases between. CDR3 residues: CASSGTGFVNTEAFF. DNA of the CDR3: TGCGCCAGCAGCGGTACAGGGTTCGTAAACACTGAAGCTTTCTTT.

The chain recombines TRBV11-3 with TRBJ2-7; 7 nucleotides match TRBD1. The CDR3 contains 12 residues. Trimming at V came to 3 bases and at J to 7 bases, leaving 3 bases not matched to a gene. Germline assignment: CDR1 SGHNT and CDR2 YENEEA. CDR3 loop: CASSLDRQEQYF. CDR3 DNA: TGTGCCAGCAGCTTGGACAGGCAAGAGCAGTACTTC. The full variable domain, rest sourced from reference TRBV11-3 and TRBJ2-7, is EAGVVQSPRYKIIEKKQPVAFWCNPISGHNTLYWYLQNLGQGPELLIRYENEEAVDDSQLPKDRFSAERLKGVDSTLKIQPAELGDSAVYLCASSLDRQEQYFGPGTRLTVT.

J is TRBJ2-1 and V is TRBV4-2, with 10 bases that match TRBD2. This CDR3 region has 18 residues. Trimming cost V 0 bases and J 9 bases; bases outside gene matches: 14. Germline V lookup: CDR1 LGHNA, CDR2 YNFKEQ. CDR3 in DNA: TGTGCCAGCAGCCAAGATCCGGTGATGTCTAGCGGGGGTGGTGAGCAGTTCTTC. It translates to CASSQDPVMSSGGGEQFF.

This clone appeared a few times. The gene calls are TRBV10-1 and TRBJ2-5; D unresolved. V lost 7 bases and J lost 4, with 16 bases in between. The germline CDR1 and CDR2 sequences are WNHNN and SYGVQD (reference sequence). The CDR3 runs to 14 residues. The CDR3 spells CASIESSPGETQYF. CDR3 bases: TGCGCCAGCATCGAATCAAGCCCGGGAGAGACCCAGTACTTC.

The rearrangement joins TRBV28 to TRBJ2-7; 11 bases line up with TRBD2. Germline lookup yields CDR1 MDHEN and CDR2 SYDVKM. V shed 8 bases and J 3 bases; nucleotides not matched to a gene: 12. This CDR3 spans 16 amino acids. In nucleotides, the CDR3 is TGTGCCAGCTGTCCTTTAGCGGGAGGGCAGGTCTACGAGCAGTACTTC. As protein: CASCPLAGGQVYEQYF. The variable domain in full, with the rest retrieved from reference TRBV28 and TRBJ2-7, is DVKVTQSSRYLVKRTGEKVFLECVQDMDHENMFWYRQDPGLGLRLIYFSYDVKMKEKGDIPEGYSVSREKKERFSLILESASTNQTSMYLCASCPLAGGQVYEQYFGPGTRLTVT.

This chain connects TRBV28 to TRBJ2-1; TRBD1 matches at 8 bases. CDR1 and CDR2 (germline): MDHEN, SYDVKM. The CDR3 has 13 residues. The V gene end was trimmed by 3 bases and the J gene end by 9 bases; junction bases not matched to a gene: 4. CDR3 region: CASSFQGATEQFF. The CDR3 DNA reads TGTGCCAGCAGTTTTCAGGGGGCGACTGAGCAGTTCTTC.

The chain combines TRBV7-2 with TRBJ1-1; 9 positions agree with TRBD1. The germline V gene encodes CDR1 SGHTA and CDR2 FQGNSA. Trimming cost V 5 bases and J 3 bases; bases outside gene matches: 4. This CDR3 is built from 14 residues. The CDR3 loop is CASSPWDRDTEAFF. The DNA for the CDR3 is TGTGCCAGCAGCCCGTGGGACAGGGACACTGAAGCTTTCTTT.

This chain joins TRBV29-1 and TRBJ1-1; no clear D. Between the trimmed V and J ends, which lost 3 bases and 7 bases, there was a span of 12 bases. Germline CDR1 is SQVTM and CDR2 is ANQGSEA. The CDR3 consists of 12 residues. DNA for the CDR3: TGCAGCGTTGAGTACAGCCCAAATGAAGCTTTCTTT. Encoded protein: CSVEYSPNEAFF.

V is TRBV9 and J is TRBJ2-3, with D unclear. Trimming left V 0 bases short and J 2 bases short, with 7 bases between. CDR3 length: 14 amino acids. The V gene's germline CDR1 is SGDLS and CDR2 YYNGEE. The CDR3 protein is CASSVGTYTDTQYF. The CDR3, as DNA: TGTGCCAGCAGCGTAGGGACGTACACAGATACGCAGTATTTT.